One TCR beta chain is described in this entry. Its antigen remains unknown. This sample is drawn from a study of cytomegalovirus exposure and HLA in healthy donors. Study-wide context: Of roughly 400 genotyped donors, more than 75% grouped in the Caucasian-associated ancestry cluster. Overall study findings and caveats: In a later analysis, V- and J-gene trimming of beta chains associated with a DCLRE1C missense variant, replicated independently. Available immune exposure information was restricted to CMV serostatus only.

PCR amplification relied on 60 Vbeta primers (plus 13 Jbeta primers). Generated by immunoSEQ multiplex PCR, the TCRdb table keeps only in-frame clones and is missing some. This repertoire shows under 150,000 clones, around 81% found once; its top ten account for 3% to 4%. Participants comprised healthy donors of bone marrow. Sequenced: PBMCs. The receptor was derived from a woman younger than 45 in good health and CMV-seronegative.

CDR3 bases: TGCGCCAGCAGCTTGGGTAGGGGGAACACTGAAGCTTTCTTT. It codes for CASSLGRGNTEAFF. The chain joins TRBV5-1 to TRBJ1-1, with TRBD1 as a possible D gene (5 bases). Germline V gene sequence: CDR1 SGHRS, CDR2 YFSETQ. This CDR3 has 14 residues. The V end was cut by 0 bases, the J end by 1 base, with 7 bases between. Using reference TRBV5-1 and TRBJ1-1 for the parts outside the CDR3, the full variable domain is KAGVTQTPRYLIKTRGQQVTLSCSPISGHRSVSWYQQTPGQGLQFLFEYFSETQRNKGNFPGRFSGRQFSNSRSEMNVSTLELGDSALYLCASSLGRGNTEAFFGQGTRLTVV.